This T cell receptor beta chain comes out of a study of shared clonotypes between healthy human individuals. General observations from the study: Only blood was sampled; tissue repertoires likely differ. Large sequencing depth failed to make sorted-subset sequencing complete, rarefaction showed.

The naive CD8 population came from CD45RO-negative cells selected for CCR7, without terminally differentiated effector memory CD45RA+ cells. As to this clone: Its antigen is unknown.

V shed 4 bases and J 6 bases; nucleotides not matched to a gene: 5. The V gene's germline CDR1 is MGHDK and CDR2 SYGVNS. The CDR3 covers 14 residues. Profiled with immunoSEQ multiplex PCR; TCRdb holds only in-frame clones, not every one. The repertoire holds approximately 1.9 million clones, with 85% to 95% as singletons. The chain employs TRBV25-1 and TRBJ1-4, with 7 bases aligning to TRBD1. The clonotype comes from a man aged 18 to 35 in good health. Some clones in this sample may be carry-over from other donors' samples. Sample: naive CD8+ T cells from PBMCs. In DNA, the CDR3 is TGTGCCAGCAGTGGAGACAGGGTTGATGAAAAACTGTTTTTT. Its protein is CASSGDRVDEKLFF.